This T cell receptor beta chain was documented in a study of vaccination effects on CD4 cells after COVID-19. Notes on this clone: Its matching antigen is unknown.

Germline assignment: CDR1 MNHNY and CDR2 SVGAGI (reference sequence). Trimming took off 6 bases at V and 3 bases at J, with 11 bases between the two ends. The length of the CDR3 is 13 residues. The protocol was immunoSEQ multiplex PCR, while the TCRdb copy is restricted to in-frame clones and leaves out a portion. The sample has around 65,000 clones, more than 70% seen once. ViraFEST expansion of antigen-specific CD4+ T cells with viral peptide pools preceded sequencing. Investigators separated out CD4+ T cells once 10 days of culture had passed. Everyone in the study got two shots of either the BNT162b2 or mRNA-1273 vaccine. The culture medium for two million PBMC per well included roughly 10 IU/ml IL-2 and roughly 10 ug/ml peptides. Half-medium exchanges with IL-2 medium took place on days 3 and 7.

The chain is built from TRBV6-6 and TRBJ1-1; D gene uncertain. This sequence was found in a human donor who received a COVID-19 vaccine. Specimen: CD4+ T cells from PBMCs cultured with HCoV-229E spike peptides, collected after COVID-19 vaccination. CDR3 sequence reads: CASRGQGHTEAFF. CDR3 DNA: TGTGCCAGCAGAGGCCAAGGGCACACTGAAGCTTTCTTT.